The sequence of this TCR beta chain was determined in a study of cytomegalovirus exposure and HLA in healthy donors. Broader study findings: Per published accounts, TCR beta sequences correctly predicted the HLA-A and HLA-B alleles of most subjects. Roughly uniform sequencing depth across donors was assumed, possibly incorrectly.

As concerns this clone: Its antigen is not known.

Germline V lookup: CDR1 MDHEN, CDR2 SYDVKM. CDR3 length: 13 amino acids. The ends were cut back, 5 bases at V and 2 bases at J, with 10 bases in the middle. PCR amplification relied on 60 Vbeta primers (plus 13 Jbeta primers). Data came from immunoSEQ multiplex PCR; TCRdb stores just in-frame clones and leaves some out. This sample has approximately 160,000 clones, with 80% found just once. V gene TRBV28 combines with J gene TRBJ2-7; TRBD1 might be the D (6 bases). The receptor comes from a woman aged 50 to 60 in good health and CMV-seropositive. What was sequenced was PBMCs. The CDR3 loop reads CASSPTGTYEQYF. CDR3 nucleotide sequence: TGTGCCAGCAGTCCGACAGGAACCTACGAGCAGTACTTC.